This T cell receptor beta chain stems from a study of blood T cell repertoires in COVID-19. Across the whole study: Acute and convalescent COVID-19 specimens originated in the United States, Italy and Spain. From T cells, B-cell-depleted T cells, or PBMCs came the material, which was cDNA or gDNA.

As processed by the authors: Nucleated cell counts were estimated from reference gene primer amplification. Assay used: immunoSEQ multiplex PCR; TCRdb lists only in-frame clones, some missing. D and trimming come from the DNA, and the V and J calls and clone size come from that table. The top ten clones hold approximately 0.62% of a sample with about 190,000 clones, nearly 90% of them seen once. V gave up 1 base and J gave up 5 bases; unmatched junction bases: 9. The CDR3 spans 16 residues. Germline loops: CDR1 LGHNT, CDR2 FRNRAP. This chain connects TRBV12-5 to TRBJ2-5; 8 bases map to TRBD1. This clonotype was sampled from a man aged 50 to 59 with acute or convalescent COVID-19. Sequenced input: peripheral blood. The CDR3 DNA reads TGTGCTAGTGGTTTGGACCCGACAGGGGTGGAGGAGACCCAGTACTTC. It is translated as CASGLDPTGVEETQYF.